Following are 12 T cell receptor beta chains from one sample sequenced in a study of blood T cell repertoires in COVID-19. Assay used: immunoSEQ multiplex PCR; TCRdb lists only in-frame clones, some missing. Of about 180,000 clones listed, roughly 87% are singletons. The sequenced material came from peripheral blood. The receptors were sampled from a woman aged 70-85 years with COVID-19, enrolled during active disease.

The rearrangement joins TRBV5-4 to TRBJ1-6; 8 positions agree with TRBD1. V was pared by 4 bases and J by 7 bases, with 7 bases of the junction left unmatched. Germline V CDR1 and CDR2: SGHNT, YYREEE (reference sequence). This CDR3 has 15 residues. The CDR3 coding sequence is TGTGCCAGCAGCCCAGGACAGGGATTGAATTCACCCCTCCACTTT. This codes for CASSPGQGLNSPLHF.

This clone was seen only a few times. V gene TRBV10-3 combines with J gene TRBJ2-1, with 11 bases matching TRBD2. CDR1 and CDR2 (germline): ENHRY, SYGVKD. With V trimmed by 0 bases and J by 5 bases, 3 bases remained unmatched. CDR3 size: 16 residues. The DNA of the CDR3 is TGTGCCATCAGTGAGTCGTTAGCGGGAGGGGACAATGAGCAGTTCTTC. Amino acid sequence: CAISESLAGGDNEQFF.

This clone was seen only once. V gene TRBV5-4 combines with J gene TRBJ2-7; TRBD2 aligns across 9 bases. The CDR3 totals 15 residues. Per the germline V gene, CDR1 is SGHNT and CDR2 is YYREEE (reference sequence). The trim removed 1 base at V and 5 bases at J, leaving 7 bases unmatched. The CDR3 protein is CASSLRSGRSHEQYF. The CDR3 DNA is TGTGCCAGCAGCTTGAGGAGCGGGAGGTCCCACGAGCAGTACTTC.

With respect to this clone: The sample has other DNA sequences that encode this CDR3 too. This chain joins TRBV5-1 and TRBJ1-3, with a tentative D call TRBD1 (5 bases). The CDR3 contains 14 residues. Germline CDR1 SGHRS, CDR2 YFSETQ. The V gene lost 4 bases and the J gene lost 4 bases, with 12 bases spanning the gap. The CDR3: CASSPQGNGNTIYF. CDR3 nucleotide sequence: TGCGCCAGCAGCCCTCAGGGTAACGGAAACACCATATATTTT.

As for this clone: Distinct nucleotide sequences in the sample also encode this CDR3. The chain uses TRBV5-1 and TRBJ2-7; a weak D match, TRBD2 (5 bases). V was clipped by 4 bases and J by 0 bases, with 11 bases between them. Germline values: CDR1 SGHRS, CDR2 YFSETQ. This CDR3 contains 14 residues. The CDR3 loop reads CASSLTAGSYEQYF. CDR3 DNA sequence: TGCGCCAGCAGCCTTACGGCGGGCTCCTACGAGCAGTACTTC.

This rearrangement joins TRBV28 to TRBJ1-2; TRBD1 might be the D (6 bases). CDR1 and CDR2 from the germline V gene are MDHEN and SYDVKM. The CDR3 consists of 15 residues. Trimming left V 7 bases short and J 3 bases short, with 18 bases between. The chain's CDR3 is CASTFPTGGYYGYTF. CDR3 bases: TGTGCCAGCACTTTCCCGACAGGAGGTTACTATGGCTACACCTTC.

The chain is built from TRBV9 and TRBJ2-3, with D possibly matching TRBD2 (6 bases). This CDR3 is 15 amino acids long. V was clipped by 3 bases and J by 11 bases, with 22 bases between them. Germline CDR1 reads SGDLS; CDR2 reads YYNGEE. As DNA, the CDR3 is TGTGCCAGCAGCGGGGGTGAACTAGCCGCCTCCAAGCAGTATTTT. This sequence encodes CASSGGELAASKQYF.

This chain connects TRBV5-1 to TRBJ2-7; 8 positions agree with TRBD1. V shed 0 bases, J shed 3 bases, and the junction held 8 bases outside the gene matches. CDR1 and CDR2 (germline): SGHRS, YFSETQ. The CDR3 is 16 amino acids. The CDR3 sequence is CASSLVGGQEVYEQYF. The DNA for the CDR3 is TGCGCCAGCAGCTTGGTTGGGGGACAGGAGGTCTACGAGCAGTACTTC.

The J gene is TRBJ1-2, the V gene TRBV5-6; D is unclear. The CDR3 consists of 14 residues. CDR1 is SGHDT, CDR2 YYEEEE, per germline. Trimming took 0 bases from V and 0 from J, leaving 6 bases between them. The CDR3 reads CASSLDGANYGYTF. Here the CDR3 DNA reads TGTGCCAGCAGCTTGGACGGGGCTAACTATGGCTACACCTTC.

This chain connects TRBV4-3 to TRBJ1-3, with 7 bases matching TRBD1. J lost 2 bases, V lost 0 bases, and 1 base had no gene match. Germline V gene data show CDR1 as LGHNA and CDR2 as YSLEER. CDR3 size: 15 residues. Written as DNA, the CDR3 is TGCGCCAGCAGCCAAGACACAGGGGCTGGAAACACCATATATTTT. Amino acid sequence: CASSQDTGAGNTIYF.

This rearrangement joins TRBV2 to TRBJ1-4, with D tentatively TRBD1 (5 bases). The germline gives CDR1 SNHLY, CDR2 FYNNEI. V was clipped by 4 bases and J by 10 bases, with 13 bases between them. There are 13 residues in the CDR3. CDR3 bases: TGTGCCAGCAGTGTAGAAACAGGCGGAAAACTGTTTTTT. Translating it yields CASSVETGGKLFF. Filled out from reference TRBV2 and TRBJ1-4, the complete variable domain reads EPEVTQTPSHQVTQMGQEVILRCVPISNHLYFYWYRQILGQKVEFLVSFYNNEISEKSEIFDDQFSVERPDGSNFTLKIRSTKLEDSAMYFCASSVETGGKLFFGSGTQLSVL.

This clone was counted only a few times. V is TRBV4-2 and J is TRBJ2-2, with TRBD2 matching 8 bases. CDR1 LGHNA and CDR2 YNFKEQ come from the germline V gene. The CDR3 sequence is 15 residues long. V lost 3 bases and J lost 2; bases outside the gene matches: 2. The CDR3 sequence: CASSHRGGNTGELFF. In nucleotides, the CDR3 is TGTGCCAGCAGCCATCGGGGGGGTAACACCGGGGAGCTGTTTTTT.